This T cell receptor beta chain was captured in a study of regulatory T cells in long-lasting Graves disease. Findings and limits, study-wide: Accuracy might have suffered from few samples. Favored usage of TRBV28, TRBJ1-2 and TRBJ2-5 was recorded in persistent disease. Lower TCR diversity was seen in persistent Graves' patients than in newly diagnosed ones.

Time point specified: newly diagnosed GD, antithyroid drugs for less than 3 months. Researchers made the TCR library from RNA that was extracted from PBMCs. Patients with Graves' disease were diagnosed by American Thyroid Association guidelines. The CDR3 length is 14 residues. Germline values: CDR1 KGHSH, CDR2 LQKENI. V lost 8 bases, J lost 3 bases, and 6 bases stayed unmatched. The sample holds many counts of this clonotype. What it recognizes is unknown. Both iRepertoire HTBI primers and Arm-PCR of CDR3 regions were used to build the TCR beta libraries. Each CDR3 protein is one row after TCRdb ran MiXCR on the multiplex PCR reads. The data contain approximately 300,000 distinct CDR3 sequences, 15% to 20% of them singletons.

Sample: peripheral blood mononuclear cells (PBMCs), taken at new diagnosis, from a patient treated with antithyroid drugs. The V gene is TRBV18, the J gene TRBJ2-7; 11 bases agree with TRBD1. The sequence was obtained from a female donor with Graves disease. The CDR3 loop reads CASSPGTGGYEQYF. CDR3 nucleotide sequence: TGTGCCAGCAGTCCCGGGACAGGGGGCTACGAGCAGTACTTC.